The 7 T cell receptor beta chains given below trace back to one sample, sequenced in a study of blood T cell repertoires in COVID-19. The method was immunoSEQ multiplex PCR; TCRdb's version includes in-frame clones alone and lacks a portion of them. Of tens of thousands of clones listed, over 85% are singletons. The specimen sequenced was peripheral blood. These receptors were collected from an elderly woman with acute or convalescent COVID-19.

This chain connects TRBV5-1 to TRBJ1-1; no definite D call. This CDR3 comprises 13 residues. CDR1 is SGHRS and CDR2 is YFSETQ in the germline V gene. V dropped 2 bases and J dropped 1 base, with 6 bases sitting between them. The chain's CDR3 is CASSFRENTEAFF. CDR3 nucleotide sequence: TGCGCCAGCAGCTTTCGCGAGAACACTGAAGCTTTCTTT.

The V and J genes are TRBV5-1 and TRBJ2-7; no clear D. Germline assignment: CDR1 SGHRS and CDR2 YFSETQ. With 4 bases removed from V and 6 bases from J, the gap between germline ends came to 14 bases. The CDR3 has 13 amino acids. DNA of the CDR3: TGCGCCAGCAGCCCGAACAGTCCCGGCGAGCAGTACTTC. Amino acids: CASSPNSPGEQYF.

The J gene is TRBJ2-5, the V gene TRBV5-1, with 8 bases aligning to TRBD1. The CDR3 loop spans 14 amino acids. Trimming at V came to 3 bases and at J to 5 bases, leaving 6 bases not matched to a gene. Germline-derived CDR1 and CDR2 are SGHRS and YFSETQ. CDR3 nucleotide sequence: TGCGCCAGCAGCTGGACAGGGTACGGGGAGACCCAGTACTTC. Residues: CASSWTGYGETQYF.

This clone came up once. The genes are TRBV19 and TRBJ2-2; D remains unclear. Trimming pared 2 bases from V and 4 bases from J, leaving 14 bases between. Germline loops: CDR1 LNHDA, CDR2 SQIVND (reference sequence). The CDR3 sequence is 16 residues long. CDR3 sequence reads: CASSIMQISGTGELFF. The CDR3, as DNA: TGTGCCAGTAGTATAATGCAGATCTCGGGCACCGGGGAGCTGTTTTTT.

The chain employs TRBV11-3 and TRBJ2-2; D is undetermined. CDR1 SGHNT and CDR2 YENEEA come from the germline V gene. The CDR3 has 13 residues. Trimming shortened V by 1 base and J by 5 bases, and 5 bases separated the two germline ends. CDR3 DNA sequence: TGTGCCAGCAGCTTAGTCGGGACCGGGGAGCTGTTTTTT. Translation gives CASSLVGTGELFF.

This sequence joins TRBV7-9 and TRBJ1-5; no firm D call. CDR1 is SEHNR and CDR2 is FQNEAQ in the germline V gene (reference sequence). This CDR3 is built from 13 residues. Deletions cut 1 base from V and 8 bases from J, with 9 bases between. The DNA for the CDR3 is TGTGCCAGCAGCTTAGGGGTCGAGGAGCCCCAGCATTTT. Its protein is CASSLGVEEPQHF.

The chain uses TRBV3-1 (or the pseudogene TRBV3-2) and TRBJ2-1, with D unclear. From germline, CDR1 is LGHDT and CDR2 YNNKEL (reference sequence). The V and J ends lost 1 base and 2 bases respectively, with 9 bases between them. The CDR3 has 15 amino acids. The chain's CDR3 is CASSQVVTAYNEQFF. In DNA, the CDR3 is TGTGCCAGCAGCCAAGTTGTAACAGCCTACAATGAGCAGTTCTTC.